Listed below are T cell receptor beta chains from one sample, sequenced in a study of ipilimumab plus nivolumab after autologous stem cell transplantation. The repertoire was sequenced with immunoSEQ multiplex PCR; TCRdb's copy has only in-frame clones and lacks some. The table lists 20,000 to 25,000 clones, just over 85% of them singletons. Sequenced material: PBMCs, taken in a trial of ipilimumab plus nivolumab as post-transplant consolidation. The receptors were gathered from a male donor with diffuse large B-cell lymphoma. CDR3s include the opening cysteine and the closing phenylalanine or tryptophan. The D gene is left open where the match is weak. A clone size is listed for some rows: how often the clone was seen (once, few, many), or a class if it is expanded.

clone_size: .; d_call: .; j_call: TRBJ2-1; v_call: TRBV14; cdr3_aa: CASSQAFSGANEQFF; cdr3_nt: TGTGCCAGCAGCCAAGCATTTTCAGGGGCAAATGAGCAGTTCTTC
clone_size: .; d_call: .; j_call: TRBJ1-4; v_call: TRBV30; cdr3_aa: CAWRRGQFNEKLFF; cdr3_nt: TGTGCCTGGAGAAGAGGACAGTTCAATGAAAAACTGTTTTTT
clone_size: once; d_call: TRBD1; j_call: TRBJ2-5; v_call: TRBV7-9; cdr3_aa: CASRRGQTQYF; cdr3_nt: TGTGCCAGCAGGAGGGGGCAGACCCAGTACTTC
clone_size: .; d_call: .; j_call: TRBJ1-5; v_call: TRBV19; cdr3_aa: CASSYSQGSNQPQHF; cdr3_nt: TGTGCCAGTAGTTATTCCCAGGGGAGTAATCAGCCCCAGCATTTT
clone_size: .; d_call: .; j_call: TRBJ1-1; v_call: TRBV4-2; cdr3_aa: CASSHQGRRDAEAFF; cdr3_nt: TGTGCCAGCAGCCACCAGGGGCGCAGGGACGCTGAAGCTTTCTTT
clone_size: .; d_call: .; j_call: TRBJ1-1; v_call: TRBV10-3; cdr3_aa: CAIRYGEDTEAFF; cdr3_nt: TGTGCCATCAGGTATGGTGAGGACACTGAAGCTTTCTTT
clone_size: .; d_call: .; j_call: TRBJ1-2; v_call: TRBV4-1; cdr3_aa: CASSHPGPLSGDGYTF; cdr3_nt: TGCGCCAGCAGCCATCCCGGACCACTTTCTGGTGATGGCTACACCTTC
clone_size: .; d_call: .; j_call: TRBJ2-5; v_call: TRBV9; cdr3_aa: CASSPTAMYQETQYF; cdr3_nt: TGTGCCAGCAGCCCCACAGCGATGTACCAAGAGACCCAGTACTTC
clone_size: once; d_call: TRBD1; j_call: TRBJ2-1; v_call: TRBV5-1; cdr3_aa: CASSQGGTGANEQFF; cdr3_nt: TGCGCCAGCAGCCAAGGGGGGACAGGGGCCAATGAGCAGTTCTTC
clone_size: medium-sized; d_call: .; j_call: TRBJ2-1; v_call: TRBV18; cdr3_aa: CASSAPGGPNEQFF; cdr3_nt: TGTGCCAGCTCAGCCCCCGGGGGGCCAAATGAGCAGTTCTTC
clone_size: .; d_call: .; j_call: TRBJ1-1; v_call: TRBV6-5; cdr3_aa: CASFSPWAGITEAFF; cdr3_nt: TGTGCCAGCTTCAGTCCCTGGGCCGGAATCACTGAAGCTTTCTTT
clone_size: .; d_call: TRBD1; j_call: TRBJ2-7; v_call: TRBV6-5; cdr3_aa: CASRPPGQGNYEQYF; cdr3_nt: TGTGCCAGCAGGCCCCCGGGACAGGGAAACTACGAGCAGTACTTC
clone_size: .; d_call: .; j_call: TRBJ2-3; v_call: TRBV5-1; cdr3_aa: CASSSNPGSTDTQYF; cdr3_nt: TGCGCCAGCAGTTCGAACCCCGGGAGCACAGATACGCAGTATTTT
clone_size: .; d_call: .; j_call: TRBJ2-2; v_call: TRBV4-1; cdr3_aa: CASSQGPRASRAGELFF; cdr3_nt: TGCGCCAGCAGCCAGGGGCCCAGGGCCTCACGAGCCGGGGAGCTGTTTTTT
clone_size: .; d_call: .; j_call: TRBJ2-7; v_call: TRBV23-1; cdr3_aa: CASSQLRDSMYEQYF; cdr3_nt: TGCGCCAGCAGTCAACTAAGAGACAGTATGTACGAGCAGTACTTC
clone_size: .; d_call: TRBD1; j_call: TRBJ1-2; v_call: TRBV2; cdr3_aa: CASSGQGKQKGYTF; cdr3_nt: TGTGCCAGCTCCGGACAGGGGAAACAGAAAGGCTACACCTTC
clone_size: .; d_call: .; j_call: TRBJ2-3; v_call: TRBV4-1; cdr3_aa: CASSHPTQVDTQYF; cdr3_nt: TGCGCCAGCAGCCACCCTACCCAGGTAGATACGCAGTATTTT
clone_size: .; d_call: .; j_call: TRBJ1-4; v_call: TRBV6-5; cdr3_aa: CASSLHKATNEKLFF; cdr3_nt: TGTGCCAGCAGCCTTCACAAGGCAACTAATGAAAAACTGTTTTTT
clone_size: .; d_call: TRBD1; j_call: TRBJ1-1; v_call: TRBV29-1; cdr3_aa: CSVWTGVTEAFF; cdr3_nt: TGCAGCGTGTGGACAGGGGTTACTGAAGCTTTCTTT
clone_size: .; d_call: .; j_call: TRBJ1-5; v_call: TRBV27; cdr3_aa: CASSYTGSRGSNQPQHF; cdr3_nt: TGTGCCAGCAGCTACACAGGGTCTAGGGGTAGCAATCAGCCCCAGCATTTT